Shown below are 10 T cell receptor beta chains from a single sample sequenced in a study of blood T cell repertoires in COVID-19. Clones were read by immunoSEQ multiplex PCR, and TCRdb kept only the in-frame ones, dropping some. The sample shows hundreds of thousands of clones, 90% of them seen only once. The sequencing sample was made of PBMCs or T cells enriched from blood (not recorded which). These receptors came from a man aged 60 to 69 who had recovered from COVID-19.

This chain joins TRBV9 and TRBJ2-2, with D perhaps TRBD2 (5 bases). CDR1 SGDLS and CDR2 YYNGEE come from the germline V gene. The V end was cut by 0 bases, the J end by 4 bases, with 13 bases between. CDR3 length: 16 residues. Written as DNA, the CDR3 is TGTGCCAGCAGCGTAGGTGACGGGGTCGGCACCGGGGAGCTGTTTTTT. Amino acid sequence: CASSVGDGVGTGELFF.

J is TRBJ2-7 and V is TRBV20-1; D possibly corresponds to TRBD2 (6 bases). Germline CDR1 DFQATT, CDR2 SNEGSKA (reference sequence). The CDR3 spans 12 residues. V lost 3 bases to trimming and J lost 6 bases, with 12 bases between them. The CDR3 bases are TGCAGTGCTAGTGGTTTCGGGAGCGAGCAGTACTTC. Amino acids: CSASGFGSEQYF.

The chain couples TRBV24-1 to TRBJ2-7; 10 nucleotides match TRBD2. The CDR3 spans 14 residues. CDR1 and CDR2 (germline): KGHDR, SFDVKD. Trimming at V came to 10 bases and at J to 3 bases, leaving 8 bases not matched to a gene. CDR3 sequence reads: CATRGSSGSYEQYF. The DNA for the CDR3 is TGTGCCACACGGGGGTCTAGCGGGAGCTACGAGCAGTACTTC.

This clone has only one observation. V gene TRBV5-4 combines with J gene TRBJ2-1, with 7 bases fitting TRBD1. The CDR3 runs 15 residues. CDR1 is SGHNT, CDR2 YYREEE, per germline (reference sequence). V shed 2 bases, J shed 3 bases, and the junction held 5 bases outside the gene matches. The CDR3, as DNA: TGTGCCAGCAGCTTCGACAGGGCAAACTACAATGAGCAGTTCTTC. Amino acid sequence: CASSFDRANYNEQFF.

This clone was detected once. V usage is TRBV21-1 and J usage is TRBJ2-7; no DNA check was done on the table's D call, TRBD2. TRBV21-1 is marked as a pseudogene. The CDR3 extends over 16 amino acids. The CDR3 DNA sequence: TGTGCCAGCAGCAAAGTGCTTGCGGGAGTCTTCTACGAGCAGTACTTC. Encoded protein: CASSKVLAGVFYEQYF.

V gene TRBV29-1 combines with J gene TRBJ1-1; D uncertain. Germline CDR1 reads SQVTM; CDR2 reads ANQGSEA. The CDR3 is 12 amino acids. Trimming stripped 4 bases from V and 1 base from J, with 7 bases between. CDR3 protein: CSVGNRNTEAFF. The CDR3 nucleotides read TGCAGCGTTGGAAACAGGAACACTGAAGCTTTCTTT.

The chain is built from TRBV3-1 (or the pseudogene TRBV3-2) and TRBJ2-1; tentative D call: TRBD1 (6 bases). Germline assignment: CDR1 LGHDT and CDR2 YNNKEL (reference sequence). This CDR3 spans 15 amino acids. Deletions cut 4 bases from V and 0 bases from J, with 10 bases between. CDR3 in DNA: TGTGCCAGCAGCCCGGACAGCCTCTCCTACAATGAGCAGTTCTTC. Its protein is CASSPDSLSYNEQFF.

This chain connects TRBV5-1 to TRBJ1-2; D might be TRBD1 (6 bases). Germline lookup yields CDR1 SGHRS and CDR2 YFSETQ. The V and J ends lost 4 bases and 4 bases respectively, with 17 bases between them. This CDR3 has 15 amino acids. The CDR3 DNA is TGCGCCAGCAGCCTACAGGGAGACAGTTCCTATGGCTACACCTTC. Amino acids: CASSLQGDSSYGYTF.

The rearrangement links TRBV5-6 to TRBJ2-2; 8 bases agree with TRBD2. V lost 4 bases and J lost 4; bases outside the gene matches: 12. The CDR3 has 17 residues. Germline lookup yields CDR1 SGHDT and CDR2 YYEEEE. For the CDR3, the DNA is TGTGCCAGCAGCACCCCGACTAGCGCACGAGTCACCGGGGAGCTGTTTTTT. Its protein product is CASSTPTSARVTGELFF.

V is TRBV7-9 and J is TRBJ2-2, with TRBD2 as a possible D gene (6 bases). Germline V gives CDR1 SEHNR, CDR2 FQNEAQ (reference sequence). This CDR3 comprises 13 residues. Trimming removed 8 bases from V and 1 base from J, with 8 bases in between. The CDR3 protein is CASFGGNTGELFF. CDR3 DNA sequence: TGTGCCAGCTTCGGGGGGAACACCGGGGAGCTGTTTTTT.